Listed below are T cell receptor beta chains from one sample, sequenced in a study of response to subunit inactivated influenza vaccine. TCRdb itself ran the RT-PCR reads through MiXCR, one entry per CDR3 protein. The table includes about 780,000 distinct CDR3 sequences, approximately 17% detected once. Sequences were derived from PBMCs from blood, sampled more than 4 days after vaccination. The receptor set was obtained from a man aged 50 to 59 who received an inactivated influenza vaccine. CDR3s include the opening cysteine and the closing phenylalanine or tryptophan. A D gene is named only where the DNA matches it firmly. Only some rows state a clone size, as once, few, many or a class for expanded clones.

D	size	V	J	DNA	CDR3
TRBD1	NA	TRBV5-6	TRBJ1-1	TGTGCCAGCAGCCCCACGGGACAGGGGGCCTTGAACACTGAAGCTTTCTTT	CASSPTGQGALNTEAFF
NA	NA	TRBV7-9	TRBJ2-3	TGTGCCAGCAGCCAGGAGACCACGGGAGTTTTT	CASSQETTGVF
NA	NA	TRBV20-1	TRBJ1-6	TGCAGTGCTAGTCGTCGGGGTCCCAATAATTCACCCCTCCACTTT	CSASRRGPNNSPLHF
NA	once	TRBV7-9	TRBJ2-2	TGTGCCAGCAGTTTTGGGACATCCTGGGCGGCCGGGGAGCTGTTTTTT	CASSFGTSWAAGELFF
TRBD1	few	TRBV7-9	TRBJ2-7	TGTGCCAGCAGCACTCGACAGGGGGGCCACGAGCAGTACTTC	CASSTRQGGHEQYF
TRBD2	once	TRBV20-1	TRBJ2-7	TGCAGTGCTTATAGCGGGGGAGCCAACGAGCAGTACTTC	CSAYSGGANEQYF
TRBD1	NA	TRBV11-1	TRBJ2-1	TGTGCCAGCAGCTTAGCTACCTTCCGAGCCGACAGGGGACGGTACAATGAGCAGTTCTTC	CASSLATFRADRGRYNEQFF
TRBD1	few	TRBV20-1	TRBJ2-5	TGCAGTGGGGGCAGGGGGCTAGAGACCCAGTACTTC	CSGGRGLETQYF
NA	NA	TRBV6-1	TRBJ2-1	TGTGCCAGCTCCACAGGGTTCTCCTACAATGAGCAGTTCTTC	CASSTGFSYNEQFF
TRBD1	NA	TRBV4-1	TRBJ1-1	TGCGCCAGCAGCCAAGAGACAGGGAGGACTGAAGCTTTCTTT	CASSQETGRTEAFF
NA	NA	TRBV5-1	TRBJ2-1	TGCGCCAGCAGCTTGATGCAGGGTTCCTACAATGAGCAGTTCTTC	CASSLMQGSYNEQFF
NA	few	TRBV6-2/TRBV6-3	TRBJ1-5	TGTGCCAGCACTTCGGGGGGGGGCTTAAATCAGCCCCAGCATTTT	CASTSGGGLNQPQHF
NA	few	TRBV15	TRBJ1-2	TGTGCCACCAGCAGAGCCAAAAAGGCCGGCTACACCTTC	CATSRAKKAGYTF
TRBD2	many	TRBV29-1	TRBJ2-1	TGCAGCGTGATAGGACTAGCGGGCTCGAATGAGCAGTTCTTC	CSVIGLAGSNEQFF
NA	NA	TRBV20-1	TRBJ2-6	TGCAGTGCTAGAGATCCGGGCGATGGGGCCAACGTCCTGACTTTC	CSARDPGDGANVLTF
NA	few	TRBV12-3/TRBV12-4	TRBJ1-2	TGTGCCAGCACCCAGGCACCGGGCTATGGCTACACCTTC	CASTQAPGYGYTF
TRBD1	NA	TRBV29-1	TRBJ1-2	TGCAGCGCACAGGGGAACTATGGCTACACCTTC	CSAQGNYGYTF
NA	few	TRBV20-1	TRBJ1-2	TGCAGTGCAATGCGGACAGAGCTAGTATATGGCTACACCTTC	CSAMRTELVYGYTF
NA	many	TRBV6-6	TRBJ2-2	TGTGCCAGCAGTTCGGTAGCGGCCGGGGAGCTGTTTTTT	CASSSVAAGELFF
TRBD2	NA	TRBV10-3	TRBJ2-5	TGTGCCATCAGTTTGACTAGCGGGGGTCAAGAGACCCAGTACTTC	CAISLTSGGQETQYF
NA	few	TRBV4-3	TRBJ2-5	TGCGCCAGCAGCCAAGGGAACCCGGGACTTATTACCGAGACCCAGTACTTC	CASSQGNPGLITETQYF
TRBD2	many	TRBV27	TRBJ2-6	TGTGCCAGCAGGCGACTAGCGGAGCTCTCTGGGGCCAACGTCCTGACTTTC	CASRRLAELSGANVLTF
NA	NA	TRBV12-3/TRBV12-4	TRBJ2-6	TGTGCCAGCAGTGCTCCAGGAAAGAGCTCTGGGGCCAACGTCCTGACTTTC	CASSAPGKSSGANVLTF
TRBD1	NA	TRBV7-6	TRBJ2-2	TGTGCCAGCAGCAATCCGGGACAGGGGACCGGGGAGCTGTTTTTT	CASSNPGQGTGELFF
TRBD2	few	TRBV20-1	TRBJ2-3	TGCAGTGCTAGGCCTCTAGCGGGGGGGCCCGATACGCAGTATTTT	CSARPLAGGPDTQYF
TRBD1	NA	TRBV7-7	TRBJ2-2	TGTGCCAGCAGCTTCCAGGGGGACACCGGGGAGCTGTTTTTT	CASSFQGDTGELFF